This is a list of T cell receptor beta chains from one sample in a study of shared clonotypes between healthy human individuals. Using immunoSEQ multiplex PCR, the repertoire was profiled, and TCRdb retains in-frame clones only, with some absent. The sample contains 2 million or so clones, 95% of which appear only once. Source material: naive CD4+ T cells sorted from blood. The receptors stem from a man between 18 and 29 years old in good health. Both conserved end residues are part of each CDR3. Each record gives: V gene, J gene, CDR3 protein.

>TRBV20-1|TRBJ2-7
CSARLYEQYF
>TRBV6-5|TRBJ1-1
CASSYIRGPTEAFF
>TRBV10-3|TRBJ2-5
CAISERDTGGTQYF
>TRBV7-2|TRBJ2-1
CASSFDRGSYNEQFF
>TRBV9|TRBJ1-1
CASSVQGGNTEAFF
>TRBV29-1|TRBJ2-3
CSVEEMGQFTDTQYF
>TRBV29-1|TRBJ2-1
CSVARGGNEQFF
>TRBV30|TRBJ2-5
CAWTAPGTSYF
>TRBV4-2|TRBJ2-3
CASSQPTGGGAEDTQYF
>TRBV19|TRBJ2-3
CASSIGGISDTQYF
>TRBV9|TRBJ2-3
CASSPRGGGTSTDTQYF
>TRBV5-1|TRBJ2-5
CASSGVLGGETQYF
>TRBV30|TRBJ2-2
CAWAFRGVNTGELFF
>TRBV6-6|TRBJ2-4
CASSYGDFENIQYF
>TRBV18|TRBJ2-2
CASSRDGANTGELFF
>TRBV7-9|TRBJ1-2
CASSLRGAPGGGYTF